The 14 T cell receptor beta chains presented below share a single source sample, sequenced in a study of brain T cells in children with intractable seizures. Some clones are missing from TCRdb's copy, which holds only in-frame ones; the method was immunoSEQ multiplex PCR. This table holds roughly 80,000 clones, 85% to 95% found once. The specimen was peripheral blood, collected at surgery. All receptors come from a boy under two years old with tuberous sclerosis and intractable seizures.

CDR3 bases: TGTGCCAGCAGCCAACGACAGAATAATGAAAAACTGTTTTTT. This codes for CASSQRQNNEKLFF. This chain uses TRBV7-6 with TRBJ1-4, with a possible D match to TRBD1 (5 bases). Germline CDR1 is SGHVS and CDR2 is FNYEAQ. V gave up 5 bases and J gave up 4 bases, with 11 bases separating them. This CDR3 region has 14 residues. Drawing the rest from reference TRBV7-6 and TRBJ1-4, the complete variable domain is GAGVSQSPRYKVTKRGQDVALRCDPISGHVSLYWYRQALGQGPEFLTYFNYEAQQDKSGLPNDRFSAERPEGSISTLTIQRTEQRDSAMYRCASSQRQNNEKLFFGSGTQLSVL.

The chain joins TRBV30 to TRBJ2-7, with no clear D. This CDR3 has 13 amino acids. Germline V lookup: CDR1 GTSNPN, CDR2 SVGIG (reference sequence). The V end lost 1 base, the J end lost 5 bases, and 12 bases lay between the germline ends. CDR3 in amino acids: CAWSALGAHEQYF. CDR3 DNA: TGTGCCTGGAGTGCCCTCGGTGCCCACGAGCAGTACTTC.

The gene calls are TRBV18 and TRBJ1-1, with unresolved D. Trimming pared 6 bases from V and 1 base from J, leaving 9 bases between. Germline V gene lookup returns CDR1 KGHSH and CDR2 LQKENI. The CDR3 extends over 13 amino acids. The CDR3 loop is CASSRTANTEAFF. CDR3 nucleotide sequence: TGTGCCAGCTCCCGGACGGCGAACACTGAAGCTTTCTTT.

The count of this clone is one. This CDR3 reads CARSLVSHFLNYGYTF. CDR3 DNA sequence: TGTGCCAGAAGCTTGGTTTCACATTTCCTCAACTATGGCTACACCTTC. The chain is built from TRBV5-3 and TRBJ1-2; D is unresolved. TRBV5-3 qualifies as an ORF whose function is uncertain. Trimming pared 0 bases from V and 2 bases from J, leaving 14 bases between. The CDR3 is 16 residues long.

The chain links TRBV4-2 to TRBJ1-1; D is unresolved. The CDR3 is made up of 15 amino acids. The ends were cut back, 6 bases at V and 0 bases at J, with 14 bases in the middle. CDR1 LGHNA and CDR2 YNFKEQ come from the germline V gene. CDR3 sequence: CASSSVILVNTEAFF. The CDR3 bases are TGTGCCAGCAGTTCTGTGATCCTGGTGAACACTGAAGCTTTCTTT.

The chain joins TRBV5-4 to TRBJ2-1, with 8 bases identical to TRBD2. The CDR3 length is 17 residues. J was trimmed by 3 bases and V by 4 bases; bases with no gene match: 12. In germline, CDR1 is SGHNT, CDR2 YYREEE (reference sequence). The CDR3 bases are TGTGCCAGCAGCCCAAATCCGACTAGCGATCACTACAATGAGCAGTTCTTC. Translated, it gives CASSPNPTSDHYNEQFF. Looking up the rest from reference TRBV5-4 and TRBJ2-1 gives the full variable domain: ETGVTQSPTHLIKTRGQQVTLRCSSQSGHNTVSWYQQALGQGPQFIFQYYREEENGRGNFPPRFSGLQFPNYSSELNVNALELDDSALYLCASSPNPTSDHYNEQFFGPGTRLTVL.

The gene calls are TRBV12-5 and TRBJ1-2; 8 bases agree with TRBD1. The V gene end was trimmed by 0 bases and the J gene end by 5 bases; junction bases not matched to a gene: 8. This CDR3 has 16 residues. Germline CDR1 reads LGHNT; CDR2 reads FRNRAP. The CDR3 DNA reads as TGTGCTAGTGGTTTGGTCCCCAAGGACAGGGCTTATGGCTACACCTTC. Translating it yields CASGLVPKDRAYGYTF.

The V call is TRBV6-5, the J call TRBJ2-2, with D perhaps matching TRBD2 (6 bases). Germline V gives CDR1 MNHEY, CDR2 SVGAGI. This CDR3 has 14 amino acids. Trimming pared 6 bases from V and 2 bases from J, leaving 10 bases between. CDR3 amino acids: CASRGTSNTGELFF. CDR3 sequence (DNA): TGTGCCAGCAGGGGGACTTCTAACACCGGGGAGCTGTTTTTT.

The chain couples TRBV4-2 to TRBJ2-2; D may match TRBD1 or TRBD2 (6 bases each). Between the trimmed V and J ends, which lost 4 bases and 11 bases, there was a span of 11 bases. CDR3 size: 12 residues. Germline V gene sequence: CDR1 LGHNA, CDR2 YNFKEQ. CDR3 DNA sequence: TGTGCCAGCAGCCTTAAGGGGGGTGAGCTGTTTTTT. This encodes CASSLKGGELFF.

The V and J genes are TRBV5-6 and TRBJ2-1; 8 bases are a match to TRBD2. The germline CDR1 and CDR2 sequences are SGHDT and YYEEEE. The ends lost 3 bases at V and 6 bases at J; junction bases unmatched: 8. This CDR3 comprises 15 residues. The CDR3, as DNA: TGTGCCAGCAGCTCATCCGGGACTAGGGTCAATGAGCAGTTCTTC. Amino acids: CASSSSGTRVNEQFF. Filled out from reference TRBV5-6 and TRBJ2-1, the complete variable domain reads DAGVTQSPTHLIKTRGQQVTLRCSPKSGHDTVSWYQQALGQGPQFIFQYYEEEERQRGNFPDRFSGHQFPNYSSELNVNALLLGDSALYLCASSSSGTRVNEQFFGPGTRLTVL.

This sequence joins TRBV4-2 and TRBJ2-2; either TRBD1 or TRBD2 may fit D (7 bases each). Between the trimmed V and J ends, which lost 3 bases and 6 bases, there was a span of 20 bases. Germline-derived CDR1 and CDR2 are LGHNA and YNFKEQ. CDR3 length: 17 residues. The chain's CDR3 is CASSHPLGGGGAGELFF. In nucleotides, the CDR3 is TGTGCCAGCAGCCACCCCTTGGGAGGGGGCGGGGCCGGGGAGCTGTTTTTT.

This sequence joins TRBV7-9 and TRBJ1-3; D not certain. With 1 base removed from V and 6 bases from J, the gap between germline ends came to 4 bases. This CDR3 has 12 residues. The V gene's germline CDR1 is SEHNR and CDR2 FQNEAQ (reference sequence). The CDR3: CASSLVENTIYF. The CDR3, as DNA: TGTGCCAGCAGCTTAGTCGAAAACACCATATATTTT.

The V gene is TRBV12-3 or TRBV12-4, the J gene TRBJ1-1; D is ambiguous. The CDR3 is 12 amino acids. V lost 4 bases and J lost 8, with 11 bases in between. CDR3 sequence (DNA): TGTGCCAGCAGTTGGGTGGGGAGCGAAGCTTTCTTT. Translation gives CASSWVGSEAFF.

The chain joins TRBV19 to TRBJ2-7, with 7 nucleotides matching TRBD1. J lost 3 bases, V lost 5 bases, and 4 bases had no gene match. CDR1 is LNHDA and CDR2 is SQIVND in the germline V gene (reference sequence). CDR3 size: 13 residues. CDR3 residues: CASSPTGNYEQYF. In DNA, the CDR3 is TGTGCCAGTAGTCCGACAGGGAACTACGAGCAGTACTTC.